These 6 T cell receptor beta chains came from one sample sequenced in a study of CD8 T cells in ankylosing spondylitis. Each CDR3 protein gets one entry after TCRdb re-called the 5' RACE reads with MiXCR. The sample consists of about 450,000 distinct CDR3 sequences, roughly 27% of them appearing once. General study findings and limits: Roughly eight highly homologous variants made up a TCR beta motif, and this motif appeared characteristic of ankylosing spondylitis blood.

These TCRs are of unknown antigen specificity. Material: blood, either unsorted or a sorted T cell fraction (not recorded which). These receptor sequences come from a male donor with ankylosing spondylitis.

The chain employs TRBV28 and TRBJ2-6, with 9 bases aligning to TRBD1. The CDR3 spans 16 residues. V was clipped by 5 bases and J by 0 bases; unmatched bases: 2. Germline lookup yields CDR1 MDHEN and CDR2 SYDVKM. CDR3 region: CASSTGGHSGANVLTF. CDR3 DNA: TGTGCCAGCAGTACAGGGGGCCACTCTGGGGCCAACGTCCTGACTTTC.

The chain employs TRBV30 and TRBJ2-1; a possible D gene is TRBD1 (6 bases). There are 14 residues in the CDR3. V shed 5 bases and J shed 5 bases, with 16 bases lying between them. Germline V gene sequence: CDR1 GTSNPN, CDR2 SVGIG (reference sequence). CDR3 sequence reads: CAWARGLPDNEQFF. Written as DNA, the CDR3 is TGTGCCTGGGCCAGGGGATTACCGGACAATGAGCAGTTCTTC.

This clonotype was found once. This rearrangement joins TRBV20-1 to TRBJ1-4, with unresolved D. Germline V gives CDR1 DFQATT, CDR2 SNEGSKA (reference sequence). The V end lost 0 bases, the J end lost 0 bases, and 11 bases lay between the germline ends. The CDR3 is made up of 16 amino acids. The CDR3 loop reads CSARDRQVPTNEKLFF. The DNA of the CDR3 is TGCAGTGCTAGAGATCGGCAGGTCCCAACTAATGAAAAACTGTTTTTT.

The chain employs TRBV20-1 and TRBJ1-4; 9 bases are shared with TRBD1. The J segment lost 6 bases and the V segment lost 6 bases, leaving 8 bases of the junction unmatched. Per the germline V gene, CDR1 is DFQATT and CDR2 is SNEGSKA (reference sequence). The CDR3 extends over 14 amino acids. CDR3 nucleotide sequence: TGCAGTGCCCAGACGGGACAGGGTTATGAAAAACTGTTTTTT. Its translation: CSAQTGQGYEKLFF.

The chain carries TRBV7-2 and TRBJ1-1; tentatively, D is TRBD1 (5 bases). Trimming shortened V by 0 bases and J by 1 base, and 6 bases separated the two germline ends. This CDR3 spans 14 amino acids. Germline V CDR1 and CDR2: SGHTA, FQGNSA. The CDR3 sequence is CASSLAGENTEAFF. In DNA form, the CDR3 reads TGTGCCAGCAGCTTAGCAGGGGAGAACACTGAAGCTTTCTTT.

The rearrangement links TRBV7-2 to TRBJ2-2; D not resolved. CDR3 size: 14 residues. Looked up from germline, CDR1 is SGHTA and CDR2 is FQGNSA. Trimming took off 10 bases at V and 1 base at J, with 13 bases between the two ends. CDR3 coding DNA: TGTGCCAATACCCTGGGCAGGAACACCGGGGAGCTGTTTTTT. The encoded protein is CANTLGRNTGELFF.